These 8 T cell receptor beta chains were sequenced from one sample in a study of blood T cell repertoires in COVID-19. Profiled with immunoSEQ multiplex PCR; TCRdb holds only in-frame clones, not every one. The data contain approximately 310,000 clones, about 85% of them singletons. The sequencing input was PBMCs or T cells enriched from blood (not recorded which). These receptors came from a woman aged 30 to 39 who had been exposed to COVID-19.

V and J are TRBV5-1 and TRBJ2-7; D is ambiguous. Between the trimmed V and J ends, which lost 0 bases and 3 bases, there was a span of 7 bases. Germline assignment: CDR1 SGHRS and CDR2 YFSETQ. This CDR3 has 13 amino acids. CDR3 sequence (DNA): TGCGCCAGCAGCTTGGACGACTTCTACGAGCAGTACTTC. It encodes CASSLDDFYEQYF.

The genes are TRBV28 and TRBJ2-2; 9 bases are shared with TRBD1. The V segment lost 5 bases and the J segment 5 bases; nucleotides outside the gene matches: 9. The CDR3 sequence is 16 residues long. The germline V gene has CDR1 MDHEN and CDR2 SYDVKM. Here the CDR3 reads CASSLQGQGRTGELFF. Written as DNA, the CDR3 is TGTGCCAGCAGTCTCCAAGGACAGGGGCGGACCGGGGAGCTGTTTTTT.

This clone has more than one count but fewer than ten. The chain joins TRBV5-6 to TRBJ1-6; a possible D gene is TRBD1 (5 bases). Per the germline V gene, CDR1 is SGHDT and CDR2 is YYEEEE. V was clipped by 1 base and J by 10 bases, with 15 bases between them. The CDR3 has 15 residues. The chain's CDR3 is CASSLMWGDSSPLHF. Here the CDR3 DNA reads TGTGCCAGCAGCTTGATGTGGGGTGACAGCTCACCCCTCCACTTT.

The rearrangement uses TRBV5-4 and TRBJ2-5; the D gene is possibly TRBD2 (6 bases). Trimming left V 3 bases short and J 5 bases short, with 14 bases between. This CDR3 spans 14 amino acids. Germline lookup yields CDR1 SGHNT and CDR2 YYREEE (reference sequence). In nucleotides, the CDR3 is TGTGCCAGCAGCTCACCGACTAGGCCTGAGACCCAGTACTTC. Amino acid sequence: CASSSPTRPETQYF.

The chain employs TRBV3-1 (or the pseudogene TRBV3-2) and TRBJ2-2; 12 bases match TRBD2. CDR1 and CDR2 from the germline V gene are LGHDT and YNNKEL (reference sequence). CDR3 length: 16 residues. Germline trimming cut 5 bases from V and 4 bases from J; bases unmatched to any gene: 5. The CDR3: CASSYLAGGVTGELFF. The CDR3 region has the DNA TGTGCCAGCAGCTATCTAGCGGGAGGGGTCACCGGGGAGCTGTTTTTT.

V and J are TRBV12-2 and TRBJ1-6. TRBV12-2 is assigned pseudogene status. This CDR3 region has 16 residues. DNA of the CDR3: TGTGCAAGTCGCTTGATTCCGGGTGGAAAAGAATCACCCCTCCACTTT. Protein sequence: CASRLIPGGKESPLHF.

CDR3 amino acids: CASSPPGSSNYGYTF. The CDR3 DNA reads TGTGCCAGCTCACCACCGGGCAGCTCTAACTATGGCTACACCTTC. The chain couples TRBV18 to TRBJ1-2; no reliable D call. Germline CDR1 and CDR2: KGHSH and LQKENI. The CDR3 contains 15 residues. V gave up 0 bases and J gave up 0 bases, with 8 bases separating them.

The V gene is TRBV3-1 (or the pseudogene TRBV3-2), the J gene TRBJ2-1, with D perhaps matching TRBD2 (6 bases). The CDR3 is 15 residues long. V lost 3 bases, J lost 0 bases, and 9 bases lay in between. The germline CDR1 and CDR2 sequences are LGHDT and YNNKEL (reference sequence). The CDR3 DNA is TGTGCCAGCAGCCATGCGGGGCGCTCCTACAATGAGCAGTTCTTC. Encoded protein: CASSHAGRSYNEQFF.